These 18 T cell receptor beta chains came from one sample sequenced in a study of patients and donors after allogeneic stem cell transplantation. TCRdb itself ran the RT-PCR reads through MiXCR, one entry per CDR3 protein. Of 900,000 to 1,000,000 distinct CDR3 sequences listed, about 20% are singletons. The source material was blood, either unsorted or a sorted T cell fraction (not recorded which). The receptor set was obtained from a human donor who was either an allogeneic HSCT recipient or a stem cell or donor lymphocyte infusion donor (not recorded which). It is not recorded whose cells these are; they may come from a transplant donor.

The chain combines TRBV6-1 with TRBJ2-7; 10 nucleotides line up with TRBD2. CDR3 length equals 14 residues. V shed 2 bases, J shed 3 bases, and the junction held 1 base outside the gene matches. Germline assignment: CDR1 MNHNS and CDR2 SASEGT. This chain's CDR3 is CASSETSGDYEQYF. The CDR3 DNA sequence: TGTGCCAGCAGTGAAACTAGCGGGGACTACGAGCAGTACTTC.

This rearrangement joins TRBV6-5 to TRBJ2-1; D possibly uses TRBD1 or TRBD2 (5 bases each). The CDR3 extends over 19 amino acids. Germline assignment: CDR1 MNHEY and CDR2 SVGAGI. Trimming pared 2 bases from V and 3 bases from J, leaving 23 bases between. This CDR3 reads CASSYSGGLRWGDYNEQFF. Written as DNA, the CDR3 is TGTGCCAGCAGTTACAGTGGCGGACTTCGATGGGGCGACTACAATGAGCAGTTCTTC.

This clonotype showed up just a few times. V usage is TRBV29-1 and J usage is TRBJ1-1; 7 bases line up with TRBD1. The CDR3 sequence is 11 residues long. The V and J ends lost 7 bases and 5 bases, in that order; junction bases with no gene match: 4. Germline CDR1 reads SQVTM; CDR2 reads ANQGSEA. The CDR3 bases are TGCAGCGCTCCGACAGGGACTGAAGCTTTCTTT. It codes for CSAPTGTEAFF. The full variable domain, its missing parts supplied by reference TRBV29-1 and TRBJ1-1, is SAVISQKPSRDICQRGTSLTIQCQVDSQVTMMFWYRQQPGQSLTLIATANQGSEATYESGFVIDKFPISRPNLTFSTLTVSNMSPEDSSIYLCSAPTGTEAFFGQGTRLTVV.

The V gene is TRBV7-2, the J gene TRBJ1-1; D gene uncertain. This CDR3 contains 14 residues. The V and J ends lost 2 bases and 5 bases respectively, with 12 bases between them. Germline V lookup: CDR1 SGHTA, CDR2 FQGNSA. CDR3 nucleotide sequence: TGTGCCAGCAGCTTAAACTCGCCGAGGACTGAAGCTTTCTTT. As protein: CASSLNSPRTEAFF.

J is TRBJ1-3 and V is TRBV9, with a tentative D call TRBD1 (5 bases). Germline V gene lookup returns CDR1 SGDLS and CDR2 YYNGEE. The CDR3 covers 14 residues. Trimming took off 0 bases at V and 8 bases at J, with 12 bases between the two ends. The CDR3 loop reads CASSVGGNRDTIYF. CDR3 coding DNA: TGTGCCAGCAGCGTAGGGGGGAATAGGGACACCATATATTTT.

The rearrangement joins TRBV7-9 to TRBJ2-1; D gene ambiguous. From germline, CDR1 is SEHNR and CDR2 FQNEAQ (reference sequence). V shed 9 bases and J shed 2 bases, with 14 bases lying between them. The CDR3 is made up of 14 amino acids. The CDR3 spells CASRDFFAYNEQFF. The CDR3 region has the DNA TGTGCCAGTCGAGACTTCTTTGCCTACAATGAGCAGTTCTTC.

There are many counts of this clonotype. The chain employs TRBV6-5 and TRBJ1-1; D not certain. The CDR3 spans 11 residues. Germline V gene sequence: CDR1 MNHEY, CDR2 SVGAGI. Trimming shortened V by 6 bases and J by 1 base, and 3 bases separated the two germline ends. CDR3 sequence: CASRRNTEAFF. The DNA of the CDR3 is TGTGCCAGCAGAAGGAACACTGAAGCTTTCTTT.

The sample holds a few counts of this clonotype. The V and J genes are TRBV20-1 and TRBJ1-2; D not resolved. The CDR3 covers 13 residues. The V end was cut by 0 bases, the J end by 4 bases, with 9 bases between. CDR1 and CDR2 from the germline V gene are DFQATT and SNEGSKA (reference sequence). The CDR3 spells CSARDTAGYGYTF. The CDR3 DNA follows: TGCAGTGCTAGAGATACTGCGGGCTATGGCTACACCTTC.

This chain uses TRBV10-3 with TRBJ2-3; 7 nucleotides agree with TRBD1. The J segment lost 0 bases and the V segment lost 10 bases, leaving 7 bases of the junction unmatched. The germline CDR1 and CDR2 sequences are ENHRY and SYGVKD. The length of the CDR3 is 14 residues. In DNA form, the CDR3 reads TGTGCCACCACTCGACAGGGTAGCACAGATACGCAGTATTTT. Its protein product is CATTRQGSTDTQYF.

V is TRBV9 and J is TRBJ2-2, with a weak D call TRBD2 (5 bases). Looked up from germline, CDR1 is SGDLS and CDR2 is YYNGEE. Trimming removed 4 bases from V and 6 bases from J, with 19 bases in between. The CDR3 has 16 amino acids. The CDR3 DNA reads TGTGCCAGCAGCACAAGCCGGGTTCCGAGGGCCGGGGAGCTGTTTTTT. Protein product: CASSTSRVPRAGELFF.

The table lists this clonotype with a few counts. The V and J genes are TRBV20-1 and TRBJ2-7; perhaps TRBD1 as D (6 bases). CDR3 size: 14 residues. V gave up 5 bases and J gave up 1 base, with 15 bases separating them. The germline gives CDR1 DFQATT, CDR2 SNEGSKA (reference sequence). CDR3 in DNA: TGCAGTGCTGCCCGGGACACCACTTCCTACGAGCAGTACTTC. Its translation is CSAARDTTSYEQYF.

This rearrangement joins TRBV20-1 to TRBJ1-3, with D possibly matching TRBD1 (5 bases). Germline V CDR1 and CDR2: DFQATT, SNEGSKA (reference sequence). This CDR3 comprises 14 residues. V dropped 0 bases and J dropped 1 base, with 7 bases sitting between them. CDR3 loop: CSARDPGSGNTIYF. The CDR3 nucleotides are TGCAGTGCTAGAGATCCAGGGTCTGGAAACACCATATATTTT.

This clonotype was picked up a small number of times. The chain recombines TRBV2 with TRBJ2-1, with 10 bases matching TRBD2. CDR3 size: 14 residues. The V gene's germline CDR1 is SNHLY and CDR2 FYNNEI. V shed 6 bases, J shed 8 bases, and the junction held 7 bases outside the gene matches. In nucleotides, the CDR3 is TGTGCCAGCAGCTACGGCGGGACTAGCGATGAGCAGTTCTTC. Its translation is CASSYGGTSDEQFF.

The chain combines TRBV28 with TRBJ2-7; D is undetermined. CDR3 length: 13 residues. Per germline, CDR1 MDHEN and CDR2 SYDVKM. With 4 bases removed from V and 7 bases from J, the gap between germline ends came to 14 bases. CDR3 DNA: TGTGCCAGCAGTTGGGGTATATCTGGAGAGCAGTACTTC. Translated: CASSWGISGEQYF. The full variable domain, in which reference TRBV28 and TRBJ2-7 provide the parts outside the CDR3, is DVKVTQSSRYLVKRTGEKVFLECVQDMDHENMFWYRQDPGLGLRLIYFSYDVKMKEKGDIPEGYSVSREKKERFSLILESASTNQTSMYLCASSWGISGEQYFGPGTRLTVT.

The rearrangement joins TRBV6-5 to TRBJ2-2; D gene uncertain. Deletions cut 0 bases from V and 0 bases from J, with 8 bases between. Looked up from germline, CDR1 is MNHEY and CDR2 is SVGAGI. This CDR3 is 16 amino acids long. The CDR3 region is CASSYSRFANTGELFF. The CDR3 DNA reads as TGTGCCAGCAGTTACTCTCGGTTCGCGAACACCGGGGAGCTGTTTTTT.

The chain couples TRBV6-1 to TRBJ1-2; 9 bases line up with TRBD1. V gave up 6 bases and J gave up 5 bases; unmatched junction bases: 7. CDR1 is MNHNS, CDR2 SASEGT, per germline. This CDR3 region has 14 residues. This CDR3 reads CASSRDRVKYGYTF. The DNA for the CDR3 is TGTGCCAGCAGCCGGGACAGGGTAAAATATGGCTACACCTTC.

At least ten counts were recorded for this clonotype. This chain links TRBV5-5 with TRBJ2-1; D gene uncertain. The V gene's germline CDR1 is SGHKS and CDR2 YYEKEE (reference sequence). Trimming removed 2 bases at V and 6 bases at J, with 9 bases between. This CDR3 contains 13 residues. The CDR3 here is CASSFGIGNEQFF. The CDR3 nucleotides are TGTGCCAGCAGCTTTGGTATTGGCAATGAGCAGTTCTTC.

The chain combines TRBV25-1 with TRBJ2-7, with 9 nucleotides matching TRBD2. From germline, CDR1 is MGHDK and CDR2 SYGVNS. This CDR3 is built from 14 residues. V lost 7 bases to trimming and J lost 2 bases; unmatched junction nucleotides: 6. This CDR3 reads CASNPAGGTYEQYF. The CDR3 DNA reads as TGTGCCAGCAACCCAGCGGGGGGCACCTACGAGCAGTACTTC.